This TCR beta chain originates from a study of chemoradiotherapy in HPV16-positive cancers (dated by TCRdb to 2021 to 2024). Looking at the study overall: Functional T-cell assays on cells from two HPV16-positive patients defined candidate HPV-specific T-cell clones and common TCR motifs. The candidate HPV-specific TCRs and motifs were then tracked in TCR repertoires from 80 to 95 patients with HPV-related cancers. The study asked whether T-cell immunity against the HPV oncoproteins E6 and E7 changes during chemoradiotherapy and whether it affects survival.

Findings and caveats that apply to the study as a whole: In HPV16-positive patients, expansion of HPV-responsive T cells during chemoradiotherapy was found to be associated with improved recurrence-free survival. The functional definition of HPV-specific T cells was derived from only a couple of HPV16-positive patients, and the survival association was reported for HPV16-positive patients. Expansion of candidate HPV-specific clones and E7-related TCR motifs was observed in the tumor microenvironment during treatment, whereas no such expansion was observed for non-HPV-specific T cells.

Receptor libraries were prepared by the immunoSEQ multiplex PCR assay. The table comes from immuneACCESS by way of TCRdb, which keeps in-frame sequences with V and J called. Part of the clones is missing from these tables; in studies checked, under half for an unresolved V gene and the rest for unknown reasons. Here the sample has roughly 9,100 clones; 71% occur a single time. Together, the top ten hold around 10% of the sample. Trimming removed 0 bases from V and 8 bases from J, leaving 13 bases between the germline ends. The CDR3 runs 14 residues from the cysteine to the phenylalanine. Only CDR3 DNA remains: 42 bases, in frame from the first base. This clone was counted a few times. This clone's antigen is unknown. No clone much larger than this one lies a single base away; base qualities are absent. Repertoires were sampled repeatedly over the course of chemoradiotherapy so that clonal expansion in the tumor microenvironment could be followed.

This material was collected from a patient who underwent chemoradiotherapy. The sequence links TRBV23-1 to TRBJ1-2; no D segment can be confidently identified. TRBV23-1 is an open reading frame, and its role is uncertain. The clonotype comes from a human donor with HPV-associated anogenital cancer. The CDR3 amino acid sequence is: CASSQSGRFCGYTF. The DNA sequence is given as TGCGCCAGCAGTCAATCGGGGAGGTTCTGCGGCTACACCTTC.